Below, one T cell receptor (beta chain) is given with its context. Its target is unknown. The entry originates in a study of T-cell reconstitution after alpha-beta-depleted transplantation in children. Unique molecular identifiers were used to barcode this TCRbeta library. TCRdb reanalysed the PCR reads using MiXCR and keeps one entry per CDR3 protein. The data contain about a million distinct CDR3 sequences, about 29% of them singletons. Study-level points and caveats: Some patients showed high day-60 TCRbeta diversity, which derived from surviving recipient T cells and thymic progenitors. Expanded graft clones numbering several hundred reportedly gave rise to alpha-beta T cells about two months after transplant.

Germline V gene lookup returns CDR1 SGDLS and CDR2 YYNGEE. V was pared by 4 bases and J by 6 bases, with 12 bases between. The CDR3 spans 13 residues. The specimen was PBMCs, mostly from graft donor cells, collected 360 days after TCRalphabeta/CD19-depleted stem cell transplant. The TCR sequence derives from a boy under two years old who had a stem cell transplant for SCID, so the T cells may come from the graft donor. J is TRBJ2-3 and V is TRBV9, with D unclear. CDR3 sequence (DNA): TGTGCCAGCAGCCTCGCCTTCGGTGATACGCAGTATTTT. This gives the protein CASSLAFGDTQYF.